These 28 T cell receptor beta chains share one sample of origin, sequenced in a study of blood T cell repertoires in COVID-19. Libraries were prepared by immunoSEQ multiplex PCR; TCRdb keeps only in-frame clonotypes and omits some of them. The repertoire holds 98,000 or so clones, around 83% seen once, with approximately 4.1% in the top ten. Material: peripheral blood. All receptors come from a woman between 65 and 79 years old with acute or convalescent COVID-19.

The chain couples TRBV5-4 to TRBJ2-1; D may be TRBD1 (6 bases). V lost 3 bases to trimming and J lost 0 bases, with 13 bases between them. This CDR3 has 16 amino acids. Germline CDR1 is SGHNT and CDR2 is YYREEE (reference sequence). The CDR3 reads CASSSRQGNSYNEQFF. DNA for the CDR3: TGTGCCAGCAGCTCCCGTCAGGGGAACTCCTACAATGAGCAGTTCTTC. Filled out from reference TRBV5-4 and TRBJ2-1, the complete variable domain reads ETGVTQSPTHLIKTRGQQVTLRCSSQSGHNTVSWYQQALGQGPQFIFQYYREEENGRGNFPPRFSGLQFPNYSSELNVNALELDDSALYLCASSSRQGNSYNEQFFGPGTRLTVL.

This chain connects TRBV1 to TRBJ2-1; the DNA was not used to check the table's D call, TRBD2. TRBV1 is labeled a pseudogene. The CDR3 covers 17 residues. CDR3 loop: CTSSQATCGRVGNEQFF. The CDR3 DNA follows: TGCACCAGCAGCCAAGCCACGTGCGGGAGGGTAGGAAATGAGCAGTTCTTC.

The table lists this clone with a few counts. The DNA of the CDR3 is TGTGCCAGCAGCCAAGATAGCCTGAACACTGAAGCTTTCTTT. Its protein is CASSQDSLNTEAFF. The genes are TRBV4-2 and TRBJ1-1, with D hard to call. With 0 bases removed from V and 0 bases from J, the gap between germline ends came to 5 bases. The V gene's germline CDR1 is LGHNA and CDR2 YNFKEQ. This CDR3 region has 14 residues.

The genes are TRBV18 and TRBJ2-1; possibly TRBD2 for D (7 bases). V was cut by 6 bases and J by 4 bases, with 19 bases left in between. Germline-derived CDR1 and CDR2 are KGHSH and LQKENI. This CDR3 spans 16 amino acids. The CDR3: CASSPPRGGDYNEQFF. DNA of the CDR3: TGTGCCAGCTCCCCCCCGCGCGGGGGCGATTACAATGAGCAGTTCTTC.

The V gene is TRBV5-4, the J gene TRBJ2-5, with 7 bases that match TRBD1. CDR3 length: 14 amino acids. The J segment lost 5 bases and the V segment lost 4 bases, leaving 8 bases of the junction unmatched. Germline CDR1 is SGHNT and CDR2 is YYREEE (reference sequence). This CDR3 reads CASSHRDRVETQYF. In DNA, the CDR3 is TGTGCCAGCAGCCACAGAGACAGGGTTGAGACCCAGTACTTC.

The genes are TRBV7-2 and TRBJ2-7; 7 positions agree with TRBD1. The germline V gene encodes CDR1 SGHTA and CDR2 FQGNSA. J was trimmed by 0 bases and V by 5 bases; bases with no gene match: 7. The CDR3 has 15 residues. The CDR3, as DNA: TGTGCCAGCAGCCTGCAGGGGGTAACCTCCTACGAGCAGTACTTC. Amino acids: CASSLQGVTSYEQYF.

This clone was seen once. This specimen includes other DNA sequences encoding the same CDR3. This chain links TRBV5-1 with TRBJ2-1; 11 bases line up with TRBD2. This CDR3 has 15 residues. With 6 bases clipped from V and 5 bases from J, the junction kept 7 bases outside the gene matches. The germline V gene encodes CDR1 SGHRS and CDR2 YFSETQ. CDR3 region: CASTPLAGANNEQFF. CDR3 nucleotide sequence: TGCGCCAGCACACCACTAGCGGGAGCAAACAATGAGCAGTTCTTC.

The V call is TRBV7-3, the J call TRBJ2-3; 8 nucleotides match TRBD1. Germline loops: CDR1 SGHTA, CDR2 FQGTGA. The CDR3 extends over 14 amino acids. V lost 5 bases to trimming and J lost 3 bases; unmatched junction nucleotides: 4. The CDR3 DNA reads TGTGCCAGCAGCCGGGGACAGGAGACAGATACGCAGTATTTT. It is translated as CASSRGQETDTQYF.

The chain has TRBV6-5 and TRBJ1-2, with D possibly TRBD1 on 5 matching bases. The germline V gene has CDR1 MNHEY and CDR2 SVGAGI. Trimming took off 7 bases at V and 4 bases at J, with 16 bases between the two ends. This CDR3 comprises 14 residues. DNA of the CDR3: TGTGCCAGCACCAAAGGGAGGGGTCCCTATGGCTACACCTTC. Amino acids: CASTKGRGPYGYTF.

The CDR3 sequence: CASAPVGTEAFF. Written as DNA, the CDR3 is TGTGCCAGCGCCCCGGTCGGCACTGAAGCTTTCTTT. The chain recombines TRBV2 with TRBJ1-1, with unresolved D. CDR3 length: 12 residues. The germline V gene encodes CDR1 SNHLY and CDR2 FYNNEI. V was cut by 8 bases and J by 4 bases, with 11 bases left in between.

This clone was counted between two and nine times. The V gene is TRBV29-1, the J gene TRBJ1-5; 7 bases match TRBD1. The V segment lost 6 bases and the J segment 4 bases; nucleotides outside the gene matches: 12. The CDR3 sequence is 15 residues long. Germline-derived CDR1 and CDR2 are SQVTM and ANQGSEA. DNA of the CDR3: TGCAGCGTCCGTGAGACAGGGAGTCCGAATCAGCCCCAGCATTTT. Translated: CSVRETGSPNQPQHF.

CDR3 coding DNA: TGTGCCAGCCCCACAGGGGCCACCTACAATGAGCAGTTCTTC. As protein: CASPTGATYNEQFF. J is TRBJ2-1 and V is TRBV6-5; 7 bases align to TRBD1. Germline loops: CDR1 MNHEY, CDR2 SVGAGI. The CDR3 contains 14 residues. V dropped 8 bases and J dropped 2; count of bases not matched to a gene: 6.

The chain joins TRBV9 to TRBJ1-2; 7 positions agree with TRBD1. CDR3 length: 15 residues. V shed 3 bases, J shed 0 bases, and the junction held 5 bases outside the gene matches. CDR1 and CDR2 from the germline V gene are SGDLS and YYNGEE. CDR3 residues: CASSGQTGTNYGYTF. DNA of the CDR3: TGTGCCAGCAGCGGACAGACAGGGACTAACTATGGCTACACCTTC.

The V and J genes are TRBV6-4 and TRBJ1-4, with 12 bases lining up with TRBD1. CDR3 size: 14 residues. Germline V gene data show CDR1 as MRHNA and CDR2 as SNTAGT. Germline trimming cut 8 bases from V and 8 bases from J; bases unmatched to any gene: 6. The CDR3 DNA reads as TGTGCCAGCTTACCCGGGACAGGGGGCGAAAAACTGTTTTTT. Amino acid sequence: CASLPGTGGEKLFF.

A single count supports this clone. This chain connects TRBV29-1 to TRBJ2-7; perhaps TRBD1 as D (5 bases). Trimming removed 7 bases at V and 2 bases at J, with 21 bases between. CDR1 SQVTM and CDR2 ANQGSEA come from the germline V gene. There are 15 residues in the CDR3. DNA of the CDR3: TGCAGCGCCATACCTATGGGCAGGGAAACCTACGAGCAGTACTTC. Residues: CSAIPMGRETYEQYF.

This chain links TRBV27 with TRBJ1-1, with D possibly TRBD1 on 5 matching bases. The CDR3 runs 16 residues. The V end was cut by 5 bases, the J end by 6 bases, with 22 bases between. Germline-derived CDR1 and CDR2 are MNHEY and SMNVEV (reference sequence). CDR3: CASSRIWGEGSSEAFF. CDR3 bases: TGTGCCAGCAGTCGAATCTGGGGGGAGGGCTCCTCTGAAGCTTTCTTT.

The genes are TRBV6-6 and TRBJ2-7; 11 positions match TRBD2. Losses at the gene ends were 5 bases for V and 6 bases for J; bases not matched to a gene: 12. The CDR3 totals 16 residues. Germline V lookup: CDR1 MNHNY, CDR2 SVGAGI (reference sequence). CDR3 nucleotide sequence: TGTGCCAGCAGTATTACCCGGGGACTAGCGGTAAGCGAGCAGTACGTC. It codes for CASSITRGLAVSEQYV.

J is TRBJ1-5 and V is TRBV9; TRBD1 might be the D (5 bases). The CDR3 extends over 15 amino acids. V was shortened by 3 bases and J by 4 bases, with 14 bases between the two germline ends. Germline CDR1 is SGDLS and CDR2 is YYNGEE. The CDR3 sequence is CASSGGTSTNQPQHF. The CDR3 DNA sequence: TGTGCCAGCAGCGGCGGGACCTCCACGAATCAGCCCCAGCATTTT.

This chain uses TRBV9 with TRBJ1-2; possibly TRBD1 for D (5 bases). The CDR3 covers 15 residues. Germline lookup yields CDR1 SGDLS and CDR2 YYNGEE. With 2 bases removed from V and 4 bases from J, the gap between germline ends came to 15 bases. CDR3 sequence (DNA): TGTGCCAGCAGCGTCTCAGGGTCCCGAGTCTATGGCTACACCTTC. Translation: CASSVSGSRVYGYTF.

This clone was detected only once. The chain is built from TRBV14 and TRBJ2-5; D is uncertain. The CDR3 runs 15 residues. Germline V lookup: CDR1 SGHDN, CDR2 FVKESK. V was clipped by 0 bases and J by 1 base, with 9 bases between them. As DNA, the CDR3 is TGTGCCAGCAGCCAAGATGCGCCGATCCAAGAGACCCAGTACTTC. It encodes CASSQDAPIQETQYF.

The CDR3 region is CASRWAEGHDTQYF. The CDR3 coding sequence is TGTGCCAGCAGGTGGGCCGAAGGCCATGATACGCAGTATTTT. The chain carries TRBV6-5 and TRBJ2-3, with D unresolved. Germline lookup yields CDR1 MNHEY and CDR2 SVGAGI. Trimming left V 6 bases short and J 6 bases short, with 16 bases between. The CDR3 length is 14 residues.

This clone turned up a few times. This chain connects TRBV6-2 or TRBV6-3 to TRBJ1-2; D is uncertain. This CDR3 is built from 15 residues. The germline CDR1 and CDR2 sequences are MNHEY and SVGEGT. Trimming cost V 2 bases and J 2 bases, with 12 bases left between them. The CDR3 sequence is CASSYGAGFNYGYTF. As DNA, the CDR3 is TGTGCCAGCAGTTACGGAGCGGGGTTCAACTATGGCTACACCTTC.

This chain links TRBV10-3 with TRBJ2-1; unclear D gene. The CDR3 length is 14 residues. Trimming took off 0 bases at V and 3 bases at J, with 6 bases between the two ends. From germline, CDR1 is ENHRY and CDR2 SYGVKD. The chain's CDR3 is CAISESISYNEQFF. CDR3 DNA: TGTGCCATCAGTGAGTCGATCAGCTACAATGAGCAGTTCTTC.

The chain couples TRBV10-3 to TRBJ1-3; 7 positions match TRBD1. J was trimmed by 4 bases and V by 1 base; bases with no gene match: 4. Germline V CDR1 and CDR2: ENHRY, SYGVKD. The length of the CDR3 is 15 residues. In DNA, the CDR3 is TGTGCCATCAGTGAGTACAGGGGACAAGGAAACACCATATATTTT. Protein sequence: CAISEYRGQGNTIYF.

This clone has more than one count but fewer than ten. This chain joins TRBV3-1 (or the pseudogene TRBV3-2) and TRBJ2-7; 7 bases fit TRBD2. CDR3 length equals 13 residues. Germline V gene lookup returns CDR1 LGHDT and CDR2 YNNKEL (reference sequence). V lost 3 bases, J lost 7 bases, and 6 bases stayed unmatched. In DNA form, the CDR3 reads TGTGCCAGCAGCCAGGGCGGGGGAAGGGAGCAGTACGTC. Translation gives CASSQGGGREQYV.

The V gene is TRBV5-1, the J gene TRBJ1-2; 9 bases map to TRBD1. CDR1 and CDR2 from the germline V gene are SGHRS and YFSETQ. V dropped 3 bases and J dropped 4; count of bases not matched to a gene: 10. The CDR3 consists of 16 residues. The CDR3 DNA is TGCGCCAGCAGCTATGGACAGGGGAGAGACGCCTATGGCTACACCTTC. This encodes CASSYGQGRDAYGYTF. The entire variable domain, with the rest obtained from reference TRBV5-1 and TRBJ1-2, is as follows: KAGVTQTPRYLIKTRGQQVTLSCSPISGHRSVSWYQQTPGQGLQFLFEYFSETQRNKGNFPGRFSGRQFSNSRSEMNVSTLELGDSALYLCASSYGQGRDAYGYTFGSGTRLTVV.

The chain uses TRBV6-2 or TRBV6-3 and TRBJ1-2; 8 nucleotides line up with TRBD1. Trimming removed 0 bases from V and 4 bases from J; junction bases left unmatched: 4. Germline V CDR1 and CDR2: MNHEY, SVGEGT. The CDR3 sequence is 15 residues long. The CDR3 region is CASSYSDRAIYGYTF. The CDR3 DNA reads TGTGCCAGCAGTTACTCGGACAGGGCCATCTATGGCTACACCTTC.

This chain links TRBV19 with TRBJ2-3, with TRBD2 matching 12 bases. With V trimmed by 7 bases and J by 2 bases, 13 bases remained unmatched. Germline values: CDR1 LNHDA, CDR2 SQIVND (reference sequence). CDR3 size: 18 residues. The CDR3 sequence is CASTRARRTSGITDTQYF. The CDR3 region has the DNA TGTGCCAGTACCCGAGCCCGGAGGACTAGCGGGATCACAGATACGCAGTATTTT.